Included here is one T cell receptor (beta chain) sequence, with context. Its antigen remains unidentified. This sample is drawn from a study of chemoradiotherapy in HPV16-positive cancers. Study as a whole: Candidate HPV-specific clones and shared TCR motifs came from two HPV16-positive patients. Study-level findings and limits: HPV-responsive T-cell expansion during chemoradiotherapy was linked to improved recurrence-free survival in HPV16-positive patients. HPV-specific T cells were functionally defined from only two HPV16-positive patients. During treatment, candidate HPV-specific clones and E7-related motifs expanded in tumor.

V dropped 5 bases and J dropped 0 bases, with 17 bases sitting between them. This CDR3 spans 18 amino acids. CDR1 MNHEY and CDR2 SMNVEV come from the germline V gene (reference sequence). The repertoire was sequenced with immunoSEQ multiplex PCR; TCRdb's copy has only in-frame clones and lacks some. The repertoire holds around 14,000 clones, with 65% to 80% as singletons. This chain uses TRBV27 with TRBJ1-6, with TRBD1 as a possible D gene (6 bases). Sampling was done from a patient who underwent chemoradiotherapy. This sequence originates from a human donor with HPV-associated anogenital cancer. The CDR3 loop reads CASSLVYLGGSYNSPLHF. In DNA form, the CDR3 reads TGTGCCAGCAGTCTAGTTTACCTAGGGGGCTCCTATAATTCACCCCTCCACTTT.